This TCR beta chain was captured in a study of OX40 agonist ivuxolimab in advanced cancers. Study-level background: The patients received ivuxolimab by intravenous route every 2 weeks at 0.01 to 10 mg/kg.

Note on this clone: Its antigen is currently unknown.

Assay: immunoSEQ multiplex PCR; the TCRdb copy retains only in-frame clones and omits some. The sample includes about 130,000 clones, less than 95% of them seen just once. Study conclusions and caveats: Low normalized clonal expansion also occurred in some nonresponding patients. At doses 0.1 to 3.0 mg/kg, CD4+ and CD8+ clones expanded. Among the least clonally expanded were partial responders at 0.1-3.0 mg/kg.

CDR3 length: 14 amino acids. Trimming removed 10 bases from V and 0 bases from J; junction bases left unmatched: 9. Germline-derived CDR1 and CDR2 are KGHSH and LQKENI. This TCR came from an adult with an advanced solid tumor such as melanoma, head and neck, liver or kidney cancer. V is TRBV18 and J is TRBJ2-7, with 7 bases aligning to TRBD2. Sequencing used CD4+ or CD8+ T cells sorted from blood, obtained in a trial of the OX40 agonist ivuxolimab. This chain's CDR3 is CATHGAGLSYEQYF. The CDR3 nucleotides read TGTGCCACCCACGGAGCGGGACTCTCCTACGAGCAGTACTTC.